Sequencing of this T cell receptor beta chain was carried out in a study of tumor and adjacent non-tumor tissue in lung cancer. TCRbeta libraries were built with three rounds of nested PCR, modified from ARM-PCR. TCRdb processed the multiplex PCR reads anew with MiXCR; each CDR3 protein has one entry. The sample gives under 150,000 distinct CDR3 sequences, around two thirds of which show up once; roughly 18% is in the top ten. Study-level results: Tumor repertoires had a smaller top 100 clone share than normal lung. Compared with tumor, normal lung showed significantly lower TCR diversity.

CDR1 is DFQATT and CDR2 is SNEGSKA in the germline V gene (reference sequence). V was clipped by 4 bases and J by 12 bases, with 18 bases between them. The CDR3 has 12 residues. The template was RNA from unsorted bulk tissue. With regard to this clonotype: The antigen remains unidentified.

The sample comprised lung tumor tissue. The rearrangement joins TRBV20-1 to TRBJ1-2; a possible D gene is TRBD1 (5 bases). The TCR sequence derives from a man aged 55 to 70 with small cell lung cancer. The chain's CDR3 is CSAIRENYCHTF. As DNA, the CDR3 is TGCAGTGCTATCAGGGAGAACTATTGCCACACCTTC.